This TCR beta chain was sequenced for a study of high-grade serous ovarian cancer treatment subgroups. Regarding the study as a whole: Same-patient tumor repertoires overlapped at about 0.11 to 0.85; different patients barely overlapped.

Tumor tissue was taken before any definitive surgery or chemotherapy was given. This table comes from immunoSEQ multiplex PCR, and its TCRdb copy is limited to in-frame clones, with some not included. The sample has 7,500 to 10,000 clones, roughly three quarters seen once. Germline lookup yields CDR1 MGHDK and CDR2 SYGVNS. The CDR3 totals 13 residues. With 3 bases removed from V and 1 base from J, the gap between germline ends came to 7 bases. With respect to this clone: Its antigen is unknown.

The clonotype was recovered from a human donor with high-grade serous ovarian cancer. The sample taken for sequencing was tumor tissue. This chain uses TRBV25-1 with TRBJ2-7; D remains unclear. This CDR3 reads CASSESGSYEQYF. For the CDR3, the DNA is TGTGCCAGCAGTGAGTCAGGATCCTACGAGCAGTACTTC.